These 27 T cell receptor beta chains were sequenced from one sample in a study of shared clonotypes between healthy human individuals. Libraries were prepared by immunoSEQ multiplex PCR; TCRdb keeps only in-frame clonotypes and omits some of them. The table has about 980,000 clones, over 60% seen once; the top ten hold roughly 1.5%. The sequenced sample was memory CD4+ T cells sorted from blood. This sample's subset: CD45RA-negative fraction. All receptors derive from a man aged 18-30 years in good health.

The gene calls are TRBV5-1 and TRBJ2-5, with 9 nucleotides matching TRBD2. Losses at the gene ends were 4 bases for V and 1 base for J; bases not matched to a gene: 8. The CDR3 covers 16 residues. In germline, CDR1 is SGHRS, CDR2 YFSETQ. CDR3 protein: CASSLPLAGFQETQYF. CDR3 nucleotide sequence: TGCGCCAGCAGCCTCCCCCTAGCGGGGTTCCAAGAGACCCAGTACTTC.

V and J are TRBV29-1 and TRBJ1-1, with a tentative D call TRBD1 (6 bases). Germline CDR1 is SQVTM and CDR2 is ANQGSEA. V was trimmed by 7 bases and J by 0 bases, leaving 15 bases between them. This CDR3 is built from 14 residues. This chain's CDR3 is CSGHKGGVNTEAFF. The CDR3 DNA follows: TGCAGCGGACACAAGGGGGGGGTGAACACTGAAGCTTTCTTT.

At least ten counts were recorded for this clone. The chain uses TRBV4-2 and TRBJ2-5; 9 bases align to TRBD2. J was trimmed by 0 bases and V by 0 bases; bases with no gene match: 8. Germline loops: CDR1 LGHNA, CDR2 YNFKEQ. This CDR3 is 18 amino acids long. This CDR3 is CASSQDLLAGPYQETQYF. In DNA, the CDR3 is TGTGCCAGCAGCCAAGATCTCCTAGCGGGGCCGTACCAAGAGACCCAGTACTTC.

The J gene is TRBJ2-7, the V gene TRBV2; 8 bases agree with TRBD1. Germline assignment: CDR1 SNHLY and CDR2 FYNNEI. CDR3 length: 12 residues. Unmatched junction bases numbered 4, after V lost 6 bases and J lost 6 bases. CDR3: CASRPDRVEQYF. The CDR3 bases are TGTGCCAGCAGACCGGACAGGGTCGAGCAGTACTTC. Full variable domain (remainder filled in from reference TRBV2 and TRBJ2-7): EPEVTQTPSHQVTQMGQEVILRCVPISNHLYFYWYRQILGQKVEFLVSFYNNEISEKSEIFDDQFSVERPDGSNFTLKIRSTKLEDSAMYFCASRPDRVEQYFGPGTRLTVT.

This clone has just one count. The DNA of the CDR3 is TGCGCCAGCAGCTTCCTGGGCGGCGGGGAGCTGTTTTTT. As protein: CASSFLGGGELFF. The V gene is TRBV5-1, the J gene TRBJ2-2; D unclear. This CDR3 comprises 13 residues. The ends were cut back, 2 bases at V and 7 bases at J, with 9 bases in the middle. Germline values: CDR1 SGHRS, CDR2 YFSETQ.

The rearrangement joins TRBV13 to TRBJ2-7, with 10 bases that match TRBD2. The CDR3 runs 14 residues. Germline V gene data show CDR1 as PRHDT and CDR2 as FYEKMQ (reference sequence). The trim removed 6 bases at V and 3 bases at J, leaving 5 bases unmatched. DNA of the CDR3: TGTGCCAGCAGAGCTAGCGGGAGAATCTACGAGCAGTACTTC. Protein: CASRASGRIYEQYF.

The rearrangement links TRBV7-2 to TRBJ2-5, with D possibly TRBD2 on 6 matching bases. Germline V gene sequence: CDR1 SGHTA, CDR2 FQGNSA. The V end was cut by 5 bases, the J end by 2 bases, with 15 bases between. The CDR3 runs to 15 residues. The CDR3 nucleotides read TGTGCCAGCAGCCTGCGGGGCCTAAAACAAGAGACCCAGTACTTC. Its protein is CASSLRGLKQETQYF.

This rearrangement joins TRBV6-5 to TRBJ2-2; weak D call: TRBD1 (6 bases). Germline assignment: CDR1 MNHEY and CDR2 SVGAGI. With 0 bases removed from V and 2 bases from J, the gap between germline ends came to 10 bases. The CDR3 is made up of 16 amino acids. The DNA for the CDR3 is TGTGCCAGCAGTTACTCGTGGGACATTAACACCGGGGAGCTGTTTTTT. Its translation is CASSYSWDINTGELFF.

This chain joins TRBV7-8 and TRBJ2-7; D is ambiguous. V was trimmed by 0 bases and J by 7 bases, leaving 7 bases between them. In germline, CDR1 is SGHVS, CDR2 FQNEAQ. The CDR3 runs 12 residues. The CDR3 protein is CASSLAEREQYF. CDR3 DNA sequence: TGTGCCAGCAGCTTAGCGGAGAGGGAGCAGTACTTC.

The DNA for the CDR3 is TGTGCCAGCAGTTACTCGGGGGGAAACACCATATATTTT. This codes for CASSYSGGNTIYF. V gene TRBV6-6 combines with J gene TRBJ1-3, with D unresolved. The CDR3 runs 13 residues. With 0 bases removed from V and 4 bases from J, the gap between germline ends came to 4 bases. Germline CDR1 reads MNHNY; CDR2 reads SVGAGI (reference sequence).

This clone was observed a few times. This chain uses TRBV2 with TRBJ2-2; no clear D gene. Trimming left V 6 bases short and J 0 bases short, with 8 bases between. The CDR3 totals 14 residues. The germline V gene encodes CDR1 SNHLY and CDR2 FYNNEI. Here the CDR3 DNA reads TGTGCCAGCAGCCTCGAATCGAACACCGGGGAGCTGTTTTTT. Protein product: CASSLESNTGELFF.

The V call is TRBV7-6, the J call TRBJ1-1; D unresolved. CDR3 length equals 13 residues. Looked up from germline, CDR1 is SGHVS and CDR2 is FNYEAQ. V shed 6 bases and J shed 1 base, with 9 bases lying between them. The CDR3: CASSKGENTEAFF. CDR3 sequence (DNA): TGTGCCAGCAGTAAGGGAGAGAACACTGAAGCTTTCTTT.

The rearrangement links TRBV5-6 to TRBJ1-6, with 8 bases identical to TRBD1. The CDR3 consists of 14 residues. The V segment lost 5 bases and the J segment 10 bases; nucleotides outside the gene matches: 8. CDR1 SGHDT and CDR2 YYEEEE come from the germline V gene. CDR3 in amino acids: CASSYTGGRSPLHF. The CDR3 bases are TGTGCCAGCAGTTACACAGGGGGTCGGTCACCCCTCCACTTT.

The chain recombines TRBV27 with TRBJ1-2; 7 bases match TRBD1. Per the germline V gene, CDR1 is MNHEY and CDR2 is SMNVEV (reference sequence). The CDR3 runs 13 residues. V shed 5 bases, J shed 5 bases, and the junction held 5 bases outside the gene matches. The CDR3: CASSQQGNYGYTF. In nucleotides, the CDR3 is TGTGCCAGCAGTCAACAGGGGAATTATGGCTACACCTTC.

A remark on this clone: The sample holds other DNA sequences that translate to the same CDR3. The rearrangement links TRBV19 to TRBJ2-7; possible D gene TRBD1, 6 bases. Trimming left V 5 bases short and J 1 base short, with 9 bases between. The length of the CDR3 is 13 residues. Germline CDR1 LNHDA, CDR2 SQIVND (reference sequence). The CDR3 is CASSLQGSYEQYF. The CDR3 bases are TGTGCCAGTAGTTTGCAGGGGTCCTACGAGCAGTACTTC. Full variable domain (remainder filled in from reference TRBV19 and TRBJ2-7): DGGITQSPKYLFRKEGQNVTLSCEQNLNHDAMYWYRQDPGQGLRLIYYSQIVNDFQKGDIAEGYSVSREKKESFPLTVTSAQKNPTAFYLCASSLQGSYEQYFGPGTRLTVT.

This clone has more than one count but fewer than ten. The chain joins TRBV5-6 to TRBJ2-1; the D is unclear. From germline, CDR1 is SGHDT and CDR2 YYEEEE. This CDR3 contains 11 residues. V gave up 2 bases and J gave up 9 bases, with 6 bases separating them. The CDR3 DNA reads TGTGCCAGCAGCTTACAAACTGAGCAGTTCTTC. Translation gives CASSLQTEQFF.

At least ten counts were recorded for this clone. The chain links TRBV15 to TRBJ2-1; 7 bases match TRBD2. Germline CDR1 reads LNHNV; CDR2 reads YYDKDF (reference sequence). After removal of 6 bases from V and 4 bases from J, the junction contained 12 bases not matched to a gene. There are 16 residues in the CDR3. The CDR3 nucleotides read TGTGCCACCAGATCCGAGGGGAGGGGTCGTTACAATGAGCAGTTCTTC. Amino acid sequence: CATRSEGRGRYNEQFF.

Worth noting for this clone: One end of the junction does not line up with germline, which may come from a read error. The chain is built from TRBV11-2 and TRBJ2-1, with D perhaps TRBD2 (5 bases). The CDR3 is 13 amino acids. CDR1 and CDR2 from the germline V gene are SGHAT and FQNNGV. CDR3 sequence (DNA): TGTGCCAGCAGTTCGGACTCCACGAGCGAGCGGTTCTTC. Amino acid sequence: CASSSDSTSERFF.

This sequence joins TRBV5-1 and TRBJ2-5; D perhaps matches TRBD2 (5 bases). V was shortened by 1 base and J by 2 bases, with 12 bases between the two germline ends. The germline CDR1 and CDR2 sequences are SGHRS and YFSETQ. This CDR3 contains 15 residues. Here the CDR3 DNA reads TGCGCCAGCAGCTTGTCAGCGGCAGAACAAGAGACCCAGTACTTC. Translating gives CASSLSAAEQETQYF.

The chain links TRBV11-2 to TRBJ1-3; unclear D gene. V was pared by 5 bases and J by 3 bases, with 20 bases between. The CDR3 length is 17 residues. Germline CDR1 and CDR2: SGHAT and FQNNGV. CDR3 DNA sequence: TGTGCCAGCAGCACACACGAGGGAATTGCACGTGGAAACACCATATATTTT. It is translated as CASSTHEGIARGNTIYF. The variable domain in full, with the rest retrieved from reference TRBV11-2 and TRBJ1-3, is EAGVAQSPRYKIIEKRQSVAFWCNPISGHATLYWYQQILGQGPKLLIQFQNNGVVDDSQLPKDRFSAERLKGVDSTLKIQPAKLEDSAVYLCASSTHEGIARGNTIYFGEGSWLTVV.

The J gene is TRBJ1-5, the V gene TRBV6-5; weak D call: TRBD1 (5 bases). The CDR3 runs to 15 residues. The V gene's germline CDR1 is MNHEY and CDR2 SVGAGI. Trimming took off 2 bases at V and 4 bases at J, with 12 bases between the two ends. DNA for the CDR3: TGTGCCAGCAGTTACGACGGGGGGGGTAATCAGCCCCAGCATTTT. Protein: CASSYDGGGNQPQHF.

This chain uses TRBV15 with TRBJ1-3; 7 nucleotides align to TRBD1. The CDR3 has 15 amino acids. V lost 3 bases to trimming and J lost 8 bases; unmatched junction nucleotides: 10. Germline CDR1 is LNHNV and CDR2 is YYDKDF (reference sequence). The CDR3 bases are TGTGCCACCAGCAGGGACGGGACAGCTCTGGACACCATATATTTT. Its translation is CATSRDGTALDTIYF.

The genes are TRBV2 and TRBJ1-1; D is unclear. V lost 7 bases and J lost 3, with 15 bases in between. CDR1 is SNHLY and CDR2 is FYNNEI in the germline V gene. CDR3 length: 14 amino acids. The CDR3 protein is CASTRPPQDTEAFF. The DNA of the CDR3 is TGTGCCAGCACTCGACCCCCGCAAGACACTGAAGCTTTCTTT. Full variable domain (rest looked up from reference TRBV2 and TRBJ1-1): EPEVTQTPSHQVTQMGQEVILRCVPISNHLYFYWYRQILGQKVEFLVSFYNNEISEKSEIFDDQFSVERPDGSNFTLKIRSTKLEDSAMYFCASTRPPQDTEAFFGQGTRLTVV.

The chain combines TRBV18 with TRBJ1-4, with D possibly TRBD1 on 6 matching bases. V was clipped by 3 bases and J by 2 bases, with 10 bases between them. The CDR3 runs 15 residues. Germline CDR1 is KGHSH and CDR2 is LQKENI. The CDR3 DNA follows: TGTGCCAGCTCACCCCCTAGGGGGACTAATGAAAAACTGTTTTTT. Residues: CASSPPRGTNEKLFF.

The V and J genes are TRBV10-3 and TRBJ2-5; maybe TRBD1 (7 bases). This CDR3 has 13 amino acids. Deletions cut 10 bases from V and 4 bases from J, with 16 bases between. The germline CDR1 and CDR2 sequences are ENHRY and SYGVKD. The CDR3, as DNA: TGTGCCACAAGCAGGGGGGACGGAGAGACCCAGTACTTC. Its translation is CATSRGDGETQYF.

As regards this clone: Other DNA sequences in the same sample also yield this CDR3. This chain uses TRBV9 with TRBJ2-7; D could derive from TRBD1 or TRBD2 (5 bases each). The CDR3 covers 14 residues. Germline V gene lookup returns CDR1 SGDLS and CDR2 YYNGEE. The ends were cut back, 4 bases at V and 0 bases at J, with 11 bases in the middle. For the CDR3, the DNA is TGTGCCAGCAGCCCCCCCGGGACCTCCTACGAGCAGTACTTC. Translated, it gives CASSPPGTSYEQYF.

This clone came up a few times. CDR3 region: CASSVTRGYGEAFF. CDR3 DNA sequence: TGTGCCAGCTCGGTAACGAGGGGCTACGGTGAAGCTTTCTTT. The chain recombines TRBV18 with TRBJ1-1; a possible D gene is TRBD1 (5 bases). V was cut by 6 bases and J by 7 bases, with 18 bases left in between. Per the germline V gene, CDR1 is KGHSH and CDR2 is LQKENI. The CDR3 has 14 amino acids. The entire variable domain, with the rest obtained from reference TRBV18 and TRBJ1-1, is as follows: NAGVMQNPRHLVRRRGQEARLRCSPMKGHSHVYWYRQLPEEGLKFMVYLQKENIIDESGMPKERFSAEFPKEGPSILRIQQVVRGDSAAYFCASSVTRGYGEAFFGQGTRLTVV.